These T cell receptor beta chains were read from a single sample in a study of CD8 T cells in Susac syndrome. MiXCR, applied by TCRdb to the immunoSEQ multiplex PCR reads, yields one record per CDR3 protein. Among 100,000 or so distinct CDR3 sequences listed, 80% to 95% were seen once. The sample was CD4+ T cells from PBMCs. All receptors come from a human donor in good health. The CDR3 runs from the conserved cysteine through the conserved F or W. The D gene is left open where the match is weak. Only some rows state a clone size, as once, few, many or a class for expanded clones.

d_call j_call clone_size v_call cdr3_nt cdr3_aa
TRBD1 TRBJ2-6 - TRBV19 TGTGCCAGTAGTCTTACACAGGGGGCGGGCGGGGCCAACGTCCTGACTTTC CASSLTQGAGGANVLTF
TRBD1 TRBJ1-1 once TRBV7-7 TGTGCTAGCAGCCCGACAGGGAGGCACACTGAAGCTTTCTTT CASSPTGRHTEAFF
- TRBJ2-7 - TRBV6-6 TGTGCCAGCAGCGGGACGAACAAACCTATTAACGAGCAGTACTTC CASSGTNKPINEQYF
- TRBJ1-2 - TRBV2 TGTGCCCTCTTTTCGGGGGTCTATGGCTACACCTTC CALFSGVYGYTF
- TRBJ2-3 - TRBV29-1 TGCAGCGTTTCCGACGGTAACACAGATACGCAGTATTTT CSVSDGNTDTQYF
- TRBJ1-2 - TRBV7-9 TGTGCCAGCCCCGGGGACTATGGCTACACCTTC CASPGDYGYTF
- TRBJ2-2 - TRBV20-1 TGCAGTGCTACACGGGGCAGGGAGAACACCGGGGAGCTGTTTTTT CSATRGRENTGELFF
- TRBJ1-1 once TRBV13 TGTGCCAGCAGCTTAGATCCGAACACTGAAGCTTTCTTT CASSLDPNTEAFF
TRBD2 TRBJ2-5 - TRBV20-1 TGCAGTGCTCTAATAGCGGGAGTCCGTCAAGAGACCCAGTACTTC CSALIAGVRQETQYF
TRBD1 TRBJ1-5 - TRBV12-3/TRBV12-4 TGTGCCAGCCGAGGGGGCATAGCAAATCAGCCCCAGCATTTT CASRGGIANQPQHF
- TRBJ2-7 - TRBV7-6 TGTGCCAGCAGCTTAGCGATAGGGGGGATGAGCTACGAGCAGTACTTC CASSLAIGGMSYEQYF
- TRBJ2-1 - TRBV4-3 TGCGCCAGCAGCCCCCTTGGGTTGGGGCCCTCCCGCCCGGACAATGAGCAGTTCTTC CASSPLGLGPSRPDNEQFF
- TRBJ1-4 once TRBV6-6 TGTGCCAGCAGTTACTTACGGGTAGATGAAAAACTGTTTTTT CASSYLRVDEKLFF
TRBD2 TRBJ2-5 - TRBV2 TGTGCCAGCAGTGAATCTAGCGGGGGGGGATGGGAGACCCAGTACTTC CASSESSGGGWETQYF
TRBD1 TRBJ1-5 - TRBV19 TGTGCCAGTAGGCAGGGACAGGCTAATCAGCCCCAGCATTTT CASRQGQANQPQHF
- TRBJ1-1 - TRBV19 TGTGCCAGTAGTATGGTCCCACCGAACACTGAAGCTTTCTTT CASSMVPPNTEAFF
TRBD1 TRBJ2-7 - TRBV6-1 TGTGCCAGCAGTCTTCGGACAGGGGGAAATGGCGAGCAGTACTTC CASSLRTGGNGEQYF
- TRBJ1-1 once TRBV20-1 TGCAGTGCTAGGAACCGGGAGGCCTTTATGAACACTGAAGCTTTCTTT CSARNREAFMNTEAFF
- TRBJ2-3 - TRBV5-1 TGCGCCAGCAGCCTGGCTGGGAAGCCGTCAGATACGCAGTATTTT CASSLAGKPSDTQYF
- TRBJ2-7 - TRBV3-1 TGTGCCAGCAGCCTACGGACGGCCGGAGACGAGCAGTACTTC CASSLRTAGDEQYF
- TRBJ1-5 - TRBV2 TGTGCCAGCAGTGAAATCGGGGGTCAGCCCCAGCATTTT CASSEIGGQPQHF
- TRBJ2-2 - TRBV7-8 TGTGCCAGCAGCTTTTATCAAGTTGGGCAGGGCGGTTCCGGGGAGCTGTTTTTT CASSFYQVGQGGSGELFF
- TRBJ2-7 - TRBV5-1 TGCGCCAGCAGGCCGACAAACTCCTACGAGCAGTACTTC CASRPTNSYEQYF
- TRBJ2-5 - TRBV6-2/TRBV6-3 TGTGCCAGCAGTTACTCGGGCAGGACGCAGGAAGAGACCCAGTACTTC CASSYSGRTQEETQYF
- TRBJ2-1 - TRBV7-2 TGTGCCAGCAGCCCCGGACCAAACAATGAGCAGTTCTTC CASSPGPNNEQFF
TRBD2 TRBJ2-1 - TRBV6-2/TRBV6-3 TGTGCCAGCGACCCGGCTAGCGGGGTTTACAATGAGCAGTTCTTC CASDPASGVYNEQFF
- TRBJ2-1 - TRBV5-1 TGCGCCAGCAGCTTGGTCGCCGGACCCAGCTCCTACAATGAGCAGTTCTTC CASSLVAGPSSYNEQFF
TRBD1 TRBJ1-6 - TRBV5-1 TGCGCCAGCAGCCAAGGACAGGGGAGCTCCTATAATTCACCCCTCCACTTT CASSQGQGSSYNSPLHF
- TRBJ1-1 - TRBV12-3/TRBV12-4 TGTGCCAGCAGTTTGCAAGGGAACACTGAAGTTTTCTTT CASSLQGNTEVFF
- TRBJ2-2 - TRBV7-3 TGTGCCAGCAGCTTAAAAGGGGAGTCCACCGGGGAGCTGTTTTTT CASSLKGESTGELFF
- TRBJ1-2 - TRBV20-1 TGCAGTGCTAGGGTGTGGGACGCAACTAACTATGGCTACACCTTC CSARVWDATNYGYTF
- TRBJ2-7 - TRBV19 TGTGCCAGTAGTATAGTCGCCGGGCTCTACGAGCAGTACTTC CASSIVAGLYEQYF
TRBD1 TRBJ1-6 - TRBV6-1 TGTGCCAGCAGACCTAGAAGCACAGGGGGCCGTAGTTCACCCCTCCACTTT CASRPRSTGGRSSPLHF
TRBD2 TRBJ2-1 - TRBV5-1 TGCGCCAGCAGCTTGGGTCCCTCTAGCGGACGGGAGCAGTTCTTC CASSLGPSSGREQFF
- TRBJ2-7 - TRBV5-1 TGCGCCAGCAGCTTACAGGAGACCTACGAGCAGTACTTC CASSLQETYEQYF
TRBD2 TRBJ2-3 - TRBV6-5 TGTGCCAGCAGTTGGACTAGCGAGGGCACAGATACGCAGTATTTT CASSWTSEGTDTQYF
TRBD1 TRBJ2-1 - TRBV12-3/TRBV12-4 TGTGCCAGCAGTTCCCAGGACAGGAGCTCCTACAATGAGCAGTTCTTC CASSSQDRSSYNEQFF
TRBD1 TRBJ2-3 - TRBV7-9 TGTGCCATCGGACAGGTTAGCACAGATACGCAGTATTTT CAIGQVSTDTQYF
TRBD1 TRBJ2-1 - TRBV7-9 TGTGCCAGCAGCCCGGGACAGGAAGTCTACAATGAGCAGTTCTTC CASSPGQEVYNEQFF
- TRBJ2-7 - TRBV12-3/TRBV12-4 TGTGCCAGCAGTTTTGCAGTTCGGAACTACGAGCAGTACTTC CASSFAVRNYEQYF
TRBD2 TRBJ2-1 - TRBV20-1 TGCAGTGCTCCAGCGGGAGCAGCCTCCTACAATGAGCAGTTCTTC CSAPAGAASYNEQFF
TRBD2 TRBJ2-2 - TRBV11-2 TGTGCCAGCAGCTTAGCCCTAGCGGCACCCCGGGGGGAGCTGTTTTTT CASSLALAAPRGELFF
TRBD2 TRBJ2-1 - TRBV15 TGTGCCACCAGCAGAGATCTTGTGGGACTATCCTACAATGAGCAGTTCTTC CATSRDLVGLSYNEQFF
- TRBJ2-1 - TRBV21-1 TGTGCCAGCAGCAAAAATCAGGGGACGGAGGTCAGCTCCTACAATGAGCAGTTCTTC CASSKNQGTEVSSYNEQFF
- TRBJ2-3 - TRBV27 TGTGCCAGCAGCCTAATCCGCGGGGAGTGGGGCACAGATACGCAGTATTTT CASSLIRGEWGTDTQYF
- TRBJ2-1 once TRBV28 TGTGCCAGCAGACCACAAGGGCCTAATGAGCAGTTCTTC CASRPQGPNEQFF
TRBD1 TRBJ1-2 - TRBV27 TGTGCCAGCACTGCTCAGGGGGGACAACACTATGGCTACACCTTC CASTAQGGQHYGYTF
- TRBJ2-5 once TRBV30 TGTGCCTGGAGTCCCGGAGTAGGGGCGCTCGGAGAGACCCAGTACTTC CAWSPGVGALGETQYF
- TRBJ2-7 - TRBV12-3/TRBV12-4 TGTGCCAGCAGTTTACGGGCAGGCGCCTACGAGCAGTACTTC CASSLRAGAYEQYF
- TRBJ2-2 - TRBV12-5 TGTGCTAGTGCCTTTACCGACGGGGAGCTGTTTTTT CASAFTDGELFF